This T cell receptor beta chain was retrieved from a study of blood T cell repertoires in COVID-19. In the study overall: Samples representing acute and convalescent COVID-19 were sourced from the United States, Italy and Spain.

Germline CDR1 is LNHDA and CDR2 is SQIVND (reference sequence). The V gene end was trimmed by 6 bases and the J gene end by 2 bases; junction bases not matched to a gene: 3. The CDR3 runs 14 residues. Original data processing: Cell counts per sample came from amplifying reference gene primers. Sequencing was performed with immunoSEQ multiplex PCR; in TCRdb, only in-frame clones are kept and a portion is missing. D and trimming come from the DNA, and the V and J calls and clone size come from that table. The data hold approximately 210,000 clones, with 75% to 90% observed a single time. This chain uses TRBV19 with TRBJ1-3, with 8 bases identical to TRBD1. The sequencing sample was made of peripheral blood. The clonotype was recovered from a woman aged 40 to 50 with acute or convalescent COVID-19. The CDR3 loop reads CASREQGAGNTIYF. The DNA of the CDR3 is TGTGCCAGTAGAGAACAGGGGGCTGGAAACACCATATATTTT.